The rows below give T cell receptor beta chains drawn from one sample of a study of shared clonotypes between healthy human individuals. Produced via immunoSEQ multiplex PCR; TCRdb's table is partial and in-frame only. The sample comprises approximately 400,000 clones, 90% to 98% of which are singletons, and about 0.34% rests with the top ten. Material: memory CD8+ T cells sorted from blood. These receptor sequences come from a young man in good health. Both conserved end residues are part of each CDR3. The order of the fields is J gene, D gene, clone size, V gene, CDR3 protein. A D gene is named only where the DNA matches it firmly. The size entry is marked missing in some rows and otherwise reads once, few, many or a size class.

TRBJ2-5	-	once	TRBV28	CASSPPGETQYF
TRBJ2-1	TRBD2	-	TRBV7-7	CASSLAGGPYNEQFF
TRBJ2-1	-	-	TRBV9	CASSAGSGLSYNEQFF
TRBJ1-5	TRBD1	-	TRBV10-3	CAIKRDRDQPQHF
TRBJ1-1	-	-	TRBV9	CASSVGVGQGSGEAFF
TRBJ2-5	-	-	TRBV7-3	CASSLTRQETQYF
TRBJ2-7	TRBD2	-	TRBV29-1	CSVEGPSSGSTYEQYF
TRBJ2-3	-	-	TRBV4-1	CASSQEGQRAIDTQYF
TRBJ1-2	-	-	TRBV7-9	CASSLLPYNGYTF
TRBJ1-2	-	-	TRBV30	CACSRTIFYGYTF
TRBJ2-3	-	-	TRBV5-1	CASSPPTSSQPDTQYF
TRBJ2-1	TRBD2	-	TRBV9	CASSVDERASGRLEQFF
TRBJ2-3	-	-	TRBV11-1	CASSATRLGTDTQYF
TRBJ2-2	TRBD2	-	TRBV4-2	CASSQDIASGTGGGELFF
TRBJ1-4	TRBD1	-	TRBV28	CASSYQITGTGISATNEKLFF